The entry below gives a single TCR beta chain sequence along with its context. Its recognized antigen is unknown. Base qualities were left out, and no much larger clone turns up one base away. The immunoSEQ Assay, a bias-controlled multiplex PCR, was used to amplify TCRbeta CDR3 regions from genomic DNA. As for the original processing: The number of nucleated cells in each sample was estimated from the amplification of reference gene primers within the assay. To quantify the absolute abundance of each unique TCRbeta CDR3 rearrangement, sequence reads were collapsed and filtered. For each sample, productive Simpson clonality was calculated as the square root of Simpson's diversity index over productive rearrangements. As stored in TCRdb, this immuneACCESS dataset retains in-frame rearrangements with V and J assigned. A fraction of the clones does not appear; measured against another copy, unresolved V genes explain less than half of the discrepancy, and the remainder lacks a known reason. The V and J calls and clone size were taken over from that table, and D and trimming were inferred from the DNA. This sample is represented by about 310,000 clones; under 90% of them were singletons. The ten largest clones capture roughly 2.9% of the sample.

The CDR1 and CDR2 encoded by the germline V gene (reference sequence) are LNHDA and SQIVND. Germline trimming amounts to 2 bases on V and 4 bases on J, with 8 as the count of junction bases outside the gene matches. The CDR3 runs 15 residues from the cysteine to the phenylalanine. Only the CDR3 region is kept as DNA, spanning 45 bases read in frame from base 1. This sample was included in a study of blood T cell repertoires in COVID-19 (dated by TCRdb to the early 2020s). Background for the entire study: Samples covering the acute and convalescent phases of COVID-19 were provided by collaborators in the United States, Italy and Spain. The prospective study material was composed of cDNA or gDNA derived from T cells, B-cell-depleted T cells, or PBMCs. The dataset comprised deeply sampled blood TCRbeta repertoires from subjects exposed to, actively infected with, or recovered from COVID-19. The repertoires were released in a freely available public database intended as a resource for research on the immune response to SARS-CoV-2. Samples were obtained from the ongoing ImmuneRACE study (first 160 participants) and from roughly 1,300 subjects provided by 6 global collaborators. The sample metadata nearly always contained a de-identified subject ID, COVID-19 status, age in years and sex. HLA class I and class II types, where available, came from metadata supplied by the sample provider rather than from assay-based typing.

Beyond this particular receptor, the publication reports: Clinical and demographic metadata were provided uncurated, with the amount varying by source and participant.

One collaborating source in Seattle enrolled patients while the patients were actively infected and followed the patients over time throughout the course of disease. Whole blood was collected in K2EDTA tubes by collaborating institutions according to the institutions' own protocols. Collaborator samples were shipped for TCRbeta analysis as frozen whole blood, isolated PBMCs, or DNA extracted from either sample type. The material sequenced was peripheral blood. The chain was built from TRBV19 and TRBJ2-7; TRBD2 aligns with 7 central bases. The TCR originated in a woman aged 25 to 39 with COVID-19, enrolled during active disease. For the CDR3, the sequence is CASSISTSALYEQYF. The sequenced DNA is TGTGCCAGTAGTATAAGTACTAGCGCACTGTACGAGCAGTACTTC.